Reported below is one T cell receptor beta chain. The sample belongs to a study of blood T cell repertoires in COVID-19. At the level of the study: Sites across the United States, Italy and Spain contributed samples from acute and convalescent COVID-19.

The CDR3 has 17 residues. The V gene's germline CDR1 is SGDLS and CDR2 YYNGEE. Trimming cost V 3 bases and J 0 bases; bases outside gene matches: 3. The table came from immunoSEQ multiplex PCR; TCRdb's copy has only in-frame clones and leaves some out. This sample yields 50,000 to 75,000 clones, of which around nine tenths are seen a single time; about a fifth belongs to the top ten. This chain uses TRBV9 with TRBJ2-5; TRBD2 aligns across 15 bases. The sequenced material came from peripheral blood. This TCR derives from a woman between 45 and 65 years old with active or convalescent COVID-19. CDR3 sequence: CASSDGTSGGYQETQYF. DNA for the CDR3: TGTGCCAGCAGCGATGGGACTAGCGGGGGGTACCAAGAGACCCAGTACTTC.